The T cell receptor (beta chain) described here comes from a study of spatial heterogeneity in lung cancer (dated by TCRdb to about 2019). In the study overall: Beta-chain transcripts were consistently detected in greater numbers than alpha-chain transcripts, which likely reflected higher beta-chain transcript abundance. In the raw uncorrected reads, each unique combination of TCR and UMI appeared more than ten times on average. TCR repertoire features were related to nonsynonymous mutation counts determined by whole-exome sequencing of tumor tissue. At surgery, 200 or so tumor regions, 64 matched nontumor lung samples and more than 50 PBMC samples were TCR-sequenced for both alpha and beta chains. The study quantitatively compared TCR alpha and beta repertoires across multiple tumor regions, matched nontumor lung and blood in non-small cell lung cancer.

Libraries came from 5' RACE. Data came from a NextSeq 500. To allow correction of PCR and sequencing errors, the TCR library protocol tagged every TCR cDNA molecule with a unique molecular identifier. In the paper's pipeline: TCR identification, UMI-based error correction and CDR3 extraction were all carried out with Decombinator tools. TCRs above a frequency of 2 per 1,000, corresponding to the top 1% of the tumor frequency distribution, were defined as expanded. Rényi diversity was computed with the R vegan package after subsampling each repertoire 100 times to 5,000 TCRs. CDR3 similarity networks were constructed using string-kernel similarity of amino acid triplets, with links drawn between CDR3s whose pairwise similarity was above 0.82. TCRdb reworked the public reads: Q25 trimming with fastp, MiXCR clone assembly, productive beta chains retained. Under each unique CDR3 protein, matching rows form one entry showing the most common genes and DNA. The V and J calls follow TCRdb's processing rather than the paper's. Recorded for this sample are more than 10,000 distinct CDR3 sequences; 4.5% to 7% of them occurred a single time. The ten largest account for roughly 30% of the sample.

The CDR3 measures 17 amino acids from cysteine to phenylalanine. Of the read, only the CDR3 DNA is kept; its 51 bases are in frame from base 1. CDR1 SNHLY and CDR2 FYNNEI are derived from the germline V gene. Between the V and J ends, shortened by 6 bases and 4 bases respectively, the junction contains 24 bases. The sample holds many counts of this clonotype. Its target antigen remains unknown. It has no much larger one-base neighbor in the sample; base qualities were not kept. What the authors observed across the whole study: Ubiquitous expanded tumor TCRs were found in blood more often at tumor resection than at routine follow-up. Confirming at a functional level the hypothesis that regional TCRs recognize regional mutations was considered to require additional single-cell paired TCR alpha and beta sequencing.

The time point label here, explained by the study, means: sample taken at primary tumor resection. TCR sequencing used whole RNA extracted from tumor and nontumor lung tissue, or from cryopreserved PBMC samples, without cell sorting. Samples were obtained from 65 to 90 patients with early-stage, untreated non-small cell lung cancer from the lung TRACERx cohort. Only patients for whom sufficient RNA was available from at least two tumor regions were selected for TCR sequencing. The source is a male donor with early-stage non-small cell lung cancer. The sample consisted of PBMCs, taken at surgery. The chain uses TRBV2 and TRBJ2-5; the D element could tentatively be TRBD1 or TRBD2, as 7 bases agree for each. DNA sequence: TGTGCCAGCAGACCCAGGGGAGGGGGCCTGAGGTCAGAGACCCAGTACTTC. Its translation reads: CASRPRGGGLRSETQYF.